Listed below are T cell receptor beta chains from one sample, sequenced in a study of blood T cell repertoires in COVID-19. Assay used: immunoSEQ multiplex PCR; TCRdb lists only in-frame clones, some missing. The sample holds roughly 280,000 clones, approximately 89% seen once. The sample comprised peripheral blood. The receptors here all came from a man in his forties with active or convalescent COVID-19. Each CDR3 is given with its conserved first and last residue. The D gene is left open where the match is weak. Size is omitted from some rows. Given values are once, few, many or a class for expanded clones.

CDR3 protein	CDR3 DNA	V gene	J gene	D gene	clone size
CASSEAKGAVGYTF	TGTGCCAGCAGTGAAGCGAAGGGGGCCGTTGGCTACACCTTC	TRBV6-1	TRBJ1-2	TRBD1	few
CASRLEGYEQYF	TGTGCCAGCAGACTAGAAGGCTACGAGCAGTACTTC	TRBV28	TRBJ2-7	NA	NA
CASRGGSSYNEQFF	TGTGCCAGCAGGGGCGGGAGCTCCTACAATGAGCAGTTCTTC	TRBV2	TRBJ2-1	TRBD2	NA
CASSRPDSLNTEAFF	TGCGCCAGCAGCCGCCCCGACAGCCTGAACACTGAAGCTTTCTTT	TRBV4-1	TRBJ1-1	NA	NA
CASSQDSNSPLHF	TGTGCCAGCAGTCAGGACAGTAATTCACCCCTCCACTTT	TRBV2	TRBJ1-6	NA	NA
CARGTSGTYEQYF	TGTGCCAGAGGAACCAGCGGGACCTACGAGCAGTACTTC	TRBV2	TRBJ2-7	TRBD2	NA
CASSPGQGRGNTEAFF	TGTGCCAGCAGTCCGGGACAGGGTAGGGGGAACACTGAAGCTTTCTTT	TRBV27	TRBJ1-1	TRBD1	NA
CASSLDKPQAGGPGNEQYF	TGTGCCAGCAGCTTAGATAAACCTCAAGCGGGAGGGCCGGGCAACGAGCAGTACTTC	TRBV11-3	TRBJ2-7	TRBD2	NA
CASSQDTYEQYF	TGCGCCAGCAGCCAAGATACCTACGAGCAGTACTTC	TRBV4-1	TRBJ2-7	NA	few
CASRLTGETGELFF	TGTGCCAGCAGATTAACAGGGGAAACCGGGGAGCTGTTTTTT	TRBV2	TRBJ2-2	TRBD1	once
CASSSGGNSEQYF	TGTGCCAGCAGCTCGGGGGGGAACAGCGAGCAGTACTTC	TRBV11-2	TRBJ2-7	TRBD2	NA
CASMNRDISYEQYF	TGTGCCAGTATGAACCGGGACATATCCTACGAGCAGTACTTC	TRBV11-1	TRBJ2-7	NA	NA
CSVQDRLLEGYTF	TGCAGCGTCCAAGACAGGCTATTGGAGGGCTACACCTTC	TRBV29-1	TRBJ1-2	NA	NA
CASSQVRETEAFF	TGTGCCAGCAGCCAAGTAAGGGAGACTGAAGCTTTCTTT	TRBV3-1/TRBV3-2	TRBJ1-1	NA	NA